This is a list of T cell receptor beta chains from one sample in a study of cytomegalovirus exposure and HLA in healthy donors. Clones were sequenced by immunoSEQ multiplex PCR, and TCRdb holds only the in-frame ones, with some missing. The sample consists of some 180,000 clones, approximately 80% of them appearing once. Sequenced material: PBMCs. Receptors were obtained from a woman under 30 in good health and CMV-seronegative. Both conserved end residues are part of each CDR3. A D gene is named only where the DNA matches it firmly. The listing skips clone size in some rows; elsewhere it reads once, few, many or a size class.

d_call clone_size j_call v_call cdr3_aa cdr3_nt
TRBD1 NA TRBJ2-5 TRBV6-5 CASSYGDRGETQYF TGTGCCAGCAGTTACGGGGACAGGGGAGAGACCCAGTACTTC
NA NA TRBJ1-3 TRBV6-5 CASSYSGQNTIYF TGTGCCAGCAGTTACTCGGGGCAAAACACCATATATTTT
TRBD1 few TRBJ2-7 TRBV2 CASSGRTGEGSEQYF TGTGCCAGCAGCGGGCGGACAGGGGAAGGAAGCGAGCAGTACTTC
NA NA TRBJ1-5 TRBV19 CASSILEGSNQPQHF TGTGCCAGTAGTATCCTGGAGGGATCTAATCAGCCCCAGCATTTT
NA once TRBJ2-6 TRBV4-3 CASSQDFGGGSGANVLTF TGCGCCAGCAGCCAAGATTTTGGGGGCGGCTCTGGGGCCAACGTCCTGACTTTC
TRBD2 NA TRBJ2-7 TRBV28 CASNRGVPPHEQYF TGTGCCAGCAATCGGGGGGTCCCCCCACACGAGCAGTACTTC
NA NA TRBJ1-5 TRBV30 CAWSGAETFNQPQHF TGTGCCTGGAGTGGGGCAGAGACCTTCAATCAGCCCCAGCATTTT
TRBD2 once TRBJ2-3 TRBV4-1 CASSPPGLATDFSTDTQYF TGCGCCAGCAGCCCCCCGGGACTAGCGACCGATTTTAGCACAGATACGCAGTATTTT
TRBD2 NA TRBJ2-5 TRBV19 CASSIAGGQGTQYF TGTGCCAGTAGTATTGCGGGAGGGCAAGGGACCCAGTACTTC
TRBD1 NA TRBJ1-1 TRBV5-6 CASSRRGQSTEAFF TGTGCCAGCAGCCGAAGGGGGCAATCCACTGAAGCTTTCTTT
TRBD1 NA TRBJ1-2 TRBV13 CASSLGTGEVYGYTF TGTGCCAGCAGCTTAGGGACAGGGGAGGTCTATGGCTACACCTTC
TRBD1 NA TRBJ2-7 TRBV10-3 CAISGDRGGFYEQYF TGTGCCATCAGTGGGGACAGGGGAGGGTTCTACGAGCAGTACTTC
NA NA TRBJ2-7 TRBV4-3 CASSQDRNSYEQYF TGCGCCAGCAGCCAGGACAGAAACTCCTACGAGCAGTACTTC
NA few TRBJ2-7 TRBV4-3 CASSSSRQYYEQYF TGCGCCAGCAGCTCATCTCGACAGTACTACGAGCAGTACTTC
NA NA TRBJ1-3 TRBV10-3 CAINPGISGNTIYF TGTGCCATCAATCCAGGGATTTCTGGAAACACCATATATTTT
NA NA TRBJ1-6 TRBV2 CASREFDSPLHF TGTGCCAGCAGGGAGTTCGATTCACCCCTCCACTTT
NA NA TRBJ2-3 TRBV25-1 CASSELGAGDTQYF TGTGCCAGCAGTGAATTGGGTGCGGGGGATACGCAGTATTTT
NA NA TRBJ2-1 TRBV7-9 CSSSANNNEQFF TGTTCCAGCAGCGCCAACAACAATGAGCAGTTCTTC